Sequencing of this T cell receptor (beta chain) was carried out in a study of T cells after yellow fever vaccination. This clonotype showed up just a few times. Notes on the study in general: At less than 97% for CD4 and 70% to 90% for CD8, most primary-vaccination clones showed up again after the booster.

Unmatched junction bases numbered 14, after V lost 5 bases and J lost 2 bases. Germline lookup yields CDR1 SGHAT and CDR2 FQNNGV. The length of the CDR3 is 18 residues. UMIs were added to TCR cDNA along with a universal primer site when it was made by 5'RACE template switching. In TCRdb, the 5' RACE reads were re-called with MiXCR into one record per CDR3 protein. The sample holds 50,000 to 60,000 distinct CDR3 sequences, about 6.3% seen once. The receptor was isolated from a young man who received the YFV17D yellow fever vaccine. The chain carries TRBV11-2 and TRBJ2-1; 8 bases are a match to TRBD2. This specimen was CD8+ T cells not binding an NS4B(214-222) dextramer, sorted from PBMCs, taken roughly seven weeks after the first yellow fever vaccination. The CDR3 DNA is TGTGCCAGCAGCCGTGGATGGGCCGGGACTAGTCCCTACAATGAGCAGTTCTTC. Amino acids: CASSRGWAGTSPYNEQFF.